This entry lists 10 T cell receptor beta chains sequenced from one sample in a study of T-cell reconstitution after alpha-beta-depleted transplantation in children. Unique molecular identifiers were incorporated during preparation of the TCRbeta library. TCRdb passed the PCR reads through MiXCR, listing each CDR3 protein once. The sample lists hundreds of thousands of distinct CDR3 sequences; approximately 12% were seen once. This specimen consisted of PBMCs, mostly from graft donor cells, obtained 360 days after TCRalphabeta/CD19-depleted stem cell transplant. The receptors were gathered from a male patient aged 10 to 17 who had a stem cell transplant for acute myeloid leukemia, so the T cells may come from the graft donor.

The gene calls are TRBV28 and TRBJ1-1; 9 positions match TRBD1. Trimming cost V 8 bases and J 0 bases; bases outside gene matches: 13. The germline V gene encodes CDR1 MDHEN and CDR2 SYDVKM. The CDR3 has 17 amino acids. The CDR3 DNA follows: TGTGCCAGCGGCCCACTACAGGGGGCGGGCGTGAACACTGAAGCTTTCTTT. Translating gives CASGPLQGAGVNTEAFF.

The chain has TRBV5-1 and TRBJ2-7; TRBD1 matches 7 bases. This CDR3 is 14 amino acids long. The V gene end was trimmed by 4 bases and the J gene end by 1 base; junction bases not matched to a gene: 5. CDR1 is SGHRS, CDR2 YFSETQ, per germline. The CDR3 DNA follows: TGCGCCAGCAGCAACCCGGGACAGTCCTACGAGCAGTACTTC. Its translation: CASSNPGQSYEQYF.

V gene TRBV11-2 combines with J gene TRBJ2-3, with D uncertain. The CDR3 loop spans 13 amino acids. The ends were cut back, 4 bases at V and 7 bases at J, with 12 bases in the middle. From germline, CDR1 is SGHAT and CDR2 FQNNGV. The CDR3, as DNA: TGTGCCAGCAGCTCCCTCCTTAGAAATACGCAGTATTTT. Its protein is CASSSLLRNTQYF. Together with reference TRBV11-2 and TRBJ2-3, the CDR3 gives the full variable domain: EAGVAQSPRYKIIEKRQSVAFWCNPISGHATLYWYQQILGQGPKLLIQFQNNGVVDDSQLPKDRFSAERLKGVDSTLKIQPAKLEDSAVYLCASSSLLRNTQYFGPGTRLTVL.

This clonotype has more than one count but fewer than ten. The chain carries TRBV5-1 and TRBJ2-7, with D perhaps matching TRBD2 (5 bases). The CDR3 runs 12 residues. With 6 bases removed from V and 1 base from J, the gap between germline ends came to 8 bases. Germline V gives CDR1 SGHRS, CDR2 YFSETQ. DNA for the CDR3: TGCGCCAGCACCGGGATTTCCTACGAGCAGTACTTC. Protein: CASTGISYEQYF.

In this sample, this clonotype turned up a few times. CDR3 loop: CASRALRAQNTGELFF. The CDR3, as DNA: TGTGCCAGCAGAGCTCTCCGGGCCCAGAACACCGGGGAGCTGTTTTTT. The chain couples TRBV6-1 to TRBJ2-2; no reliable D call. CDR3 length equals 16 residues. With 6 bases removed from V and 1 base from J, the gap between germline ends came to 15 bases. The germline V gene has CDR1 MNHNS and CDR2 SASEGT.

The rearrangement uses TRBV4-3 and TRBJ2-4; 7 bases agree with TRBD1. V shed 4 bases and J 8 bases; nucleotides not matched to a gene: 11. CDR3 length equals 15 residues. CDR1 is LGHNA and CDR2 is YSLEER in the germline V gene. DNA for the CDR3: TGCGCCAGCAGCCTCCGACAGGGAAAGAGAGACATTCAGTACTTC. Translation: CASSLRQGKRDIQYF.

This clonotype has more than one count but fewer than ten. The chain has TRBV7-6 and TRBJ2-2, with D possibly matching TRBD2 (5 bases). Trimming took off 6 bases at V and 5 bases at J, with 13 bases between the two ends. There are 14 residues in the CDR3. In germline, CDR1 is SGHVS, CDR2 FNYEAQ. CDR3 coding DNA: TGTGCCAGCAGTGTGGTCACGGGGACCGGGGAGCTGTTTTTT. Translated, it gives CASSVVTGTGELFF.

The chain uses TRBV20-1 and TRBJ2-5, with TRBD1 matching over 7 bases. Trimming cost V 4 bases and J 5 bases; bases outside gene matches: 4. The germline gives CDR1 DFQATT, CDR2 SNEGSKA (reference sequence). The length of the CDR3 is 12 residues. The CDR3 loop reads CSAIRGPETQYF. In DNA form, the CDR3 reads TGCAGTGCTATAAGGGGGCCCGAGACCCAGTACTTC.

There are a few counts of this clonotype. The chain uses TRBV28 and TRBJ2-7; 7 bases are shared with TRBD2. CDR3 length: 13 amino acids. J gave up 4 bases and V 8 bases, and 8 bases lay outside the gene matches. Germline CDR1 and CDR2: MDHEN and SYDVKM. The CDR3 spells CASSWGGQYEQYF. The CDR3 coding sequence is TGTGCCAGCTCTTGGGGAGGGCAGTACGAGCAGTACTTC.

The genes are TRBV7-2 and TRBJ2-2, with 9 bases matching TRBD2. CDR3 length: 17 residues. Germline values: CDR1 SGHTA, CDR2 FQGNSA. The V gene end was trimmed by 5 bases and the J gene end by 6 bases; junction bases not matched to a gene: 13. The CDR3 DNA follows: TGTGCCAGCAGCCTCCTTAGCGGGAGTAATTCCCCCGGGGAGCTGTTTTTT. This sequence encodes CASSLLSGSNSPGELFF.